Relative to its sample, the clone carrying this T cell receptor (beta chain) is medium-sized. Its specificity is not known. From the 5' RACE reads, TCRdb called clonotypes with MiXCR, one entry per CDR3 protein. The repertoire holds about 13,000 distinct CDR3 sequences, about 5.6% seen once, with roughly 10% in the top ten. Trimming shortened V by 5 bases and J by 4 bases, and 14 bases separated the two germline ends. The CDR3 contains 15 residues. CDR1 and CDR2 (germline): SGHTA, FQGTGA. This specimen belongs to a study of spatial heterogeneity in lung cancer. Time point indicated: sample taken at primary tumor resection. Study findings and constraints: Tumors with more nonsynonymous mutations had more expanded intratumoral alpha and beta TCRs.

J is TRBJ2-2 and V is TRBV7-3; possible D gene TRBD1, 6 bases. The sequence was obtained from a female donor with early-stage non-small cell lung cancer. The sequences come from lung tumor tissue, collected at surgery. CDR3 loop: CASSQLGQPTGELFF. In DNA, the CDR3 is TGTGCCAGCAGCCAACTTGGACAGCCCACCGGGGAGCTGTTTTTT.